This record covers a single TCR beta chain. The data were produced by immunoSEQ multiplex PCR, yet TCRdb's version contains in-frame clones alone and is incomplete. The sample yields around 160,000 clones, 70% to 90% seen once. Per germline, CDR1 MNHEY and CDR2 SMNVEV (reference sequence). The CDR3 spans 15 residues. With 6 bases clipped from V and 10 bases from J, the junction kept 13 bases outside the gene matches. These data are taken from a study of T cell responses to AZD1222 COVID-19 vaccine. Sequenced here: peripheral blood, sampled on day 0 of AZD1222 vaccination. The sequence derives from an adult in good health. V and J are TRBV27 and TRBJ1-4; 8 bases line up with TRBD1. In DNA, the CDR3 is TGTGCCAGCAGACAAGGGACAGGCCATTCTGGAAAACTGTTTTTT. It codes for CASRQGTGHSGKLFF.